The rows below give T cell receptor beta chains drawn from one sample of a study of vaccination and CD4 T cells after COVID-19. These TCRs are of unknown antigen specificity. TCRdb re-called the PCR reads through MiXCR, storing one row per CDR3 protein. This sample has under 20,000 distinct CDR3 sequences, with about 45% found just once. Sequenced material: CD4+ T cells from blood, cultured in vitro, taken after SARS-CoV-2 vaccination. The receptors come from a human donor who had recovered from COVID-19. Both conserved end residues are part of each CDR3. Fields, in order: J gene, D gene, clone size, V gene, CDR3 DNA, CDR3 protein. D genes are given only for firm matches. Size is omitted from some rows. Given values are once, few, many or a class for expanded clones.

j_call: TRBJ1-6
d_call: .
clone_size: .
v_call: TRBV28
cdr3_nt: TGTGCCAGCAGTTTACCTGCGAGCTCCTATAATTCACCCCTCCACTTT
cdr3_aa: CASSLPASSYNSPLHF

j_call: TRBJ1-6
d_call: TRBD1
clone_size: .
v_call: TRBV2
cdr3_nt: TGTGCCAGCAGCCTCTCGACAGGGTTGGTCGGGTCACCCCTCCACTTT
cdr3_aa: CASSLSTGLVGSPLHF

j_call: TRBJ1-2
d_call: TRBD1
clone_size: .
v_call: TRBV6-1
cdr3_nt: TGTGCCAGCAGTACAGGGGTTAATGGCTACACCTTC
cdr3_aa: CASSTGVNGYTF

j_call: TRBJ1-2
d_call: TRBD1
clone_size: .
v_call: TRBV20-1
cdr3_nt: TGCAGTGCGCCAAGGGGGCTCTATGGCTACACCTTC
cdr3_aa: CSAPRGLYGYTF

j_call: TRBJ2-2
d_call: .
clone_size: .
v_call: TRBV7-9
cdr3_nt: TGTGCCAGCAGCACACAGGGTACCGACACCGGGGAGCTGTTTTTT
cdr3_aa: CASSTQGTDTGELFF

j_call: TRBJ1-1
d_call: .
clone_size: once
v_call: TRBV11-3
cdr3_nt: TGTGCCAGCAGCCCCCGGGGGGGGGCGGAGACTGAAGCTTTCTTT
cdr3_aa: CASSPRGGAETEAFF

j_call: TRBJ1-2
d_call: .
clone_size: .
v_call: TRBV7-9
cdr3_nt: TGTGCCAGCAGCTTACCAGATCCCTATGGCTACACCTTC
cdr3_aa: CASSLPDPYGYTF

j_call: TRBJ1-2
d_call: .
clone_size: .
v_call: TRBV28
cdr3_nt: TGTGCCAGCAACGTCAGGGGTGGCTACACCTTC
cdr3_aa: CASNVRGGYTF

j_call: TRBJ1-2
d_call: TRBD1
clone_size: .
v_call: TRBV6-4
cdr3_nt: TGTGCCAGCAGTCCCCAACAGGGGACCAACTATGGCTACACCTTC
cdr3_aa: CASSPQQGTNYGYTF

j_call: TRBJ1-2
d_call: TRBD1
clone_size: .
v_call: TRBV7-9
cdr3_nt: TGTGCCAGCAGCCTGGGACAGGCTATCTCCTATGGCTACACCTTC
cdr3_aa: CASSLGQAISYGYTF

j_call: TRBJ1-5
d_call: .
clone_size: few
v_call: TRBV20-1
cdr3_nt: TGCAGTGCTAGAGATGCTTCGGGAGGATTCAATCAGCCCCAGCATTTT
cdr3_aa: CSARDASGGFNQPQHF

j_call: TRBJ1-1
d_call: .
clone_size: .
v_call: TRBV6-1
cdr3_nt: .
cdr3_aa: CASSTSGSGFAEAFF

j_call: TRBJ2-3
d_call: .
clone_size: .
v_call: TRBV5-4
cdr3_nt: TGTGCCAGCAGCTTGGCTTCGGATACGCAGTATTTT
cdr3_aa: CASSLASDTQYF